Shown below are 8 T cell receptor beta chains from a single sample sequenced in a study of Tregs in tolerant kidney transplant recipients. Using immunoSEQ multiplex PCR, the repertoire was profiled, and TCRdb retains in-frame clones only, with some absent. Its clone listing holds tens of thousands of clones. This material consisted of CD4+ T cells from blood, taken before the transplant. The source of these receptors is a human donor who received a combined kidney and bone marrow transplant.

Notes on this clone: The read halts 3 residues ahead of the CDR3 end, with the missing end drawn from the germline J gene. J is TRBJ2-1 and V is TRBV5-1; 15 bases match TRBD2. The length of the CDR3 is 20 residues. Trimming cost V 3 bases and J 7 bases; bases outside gene matches: 17. Per germline, CDR1 SGHRS and CDR2 YFSETQ. This CDR3 reads CASSYNRAGWTSGRGNEQFF. The DNA read from the CDR3 is TGCGCCAGCAGCTACAACCGGGCAGGGTGGACTAGCGGGAGGGGTAATGAG.

A remark on this clone: The read finishes 3 residues shy of the CDR3 end, and the germline J gene is used to complete it. V usage is TRBV7-2 and J usage is TRBJ1-1, with 7 bases aligning to TRBD1. The CDR3 has 15 residues. V was pared by 3 bases and J by 3 bases, with 7 bases of the junction left unmatched. The V gene's germline CDR1 is SGHTA and CDR2 FQGNSA. CDR3 loop: CASSFSGTADTEAFF. CDR3 DNA, as far as it was read: TGTGCCAGCAGCTTCTCCGGGACAGCGGACACTGAA.

A remark on this clone: The read ends 3 residues early relative to the CDR3; the germline J gene fills the gap. The V call is TRBV7-8, the J call TRBJ2-2; 7 positions match TRBD1. CDR1 is SGHVS and CDR2 is FQNEAQ in the germline V gene. The V and J ends lost 5 bases and 0 bases, in that order; junction bases with no gene match: 9. This CDR3 is 17 amino acids long. The CDR3 spells CASSPRQGATNTGELFF. The sequenced CDR3 bases are TGTGCCAGCAGCCCCCGACAGGGAGCGACGAACACCGGGGAG. Complete variable domain (other parts from reference TRBV7-8 and TRBJ2-2): GAGVSQSPRYKVAKRGQDVALRCDPISGHVSLFWYQQALGQGPEFLTYFQNEAQLDKSGLPSDRFFAERPEGSVSTLKIQRTQQEDSAVYLCASSPRQGATNTGELFFGEGSRLTVL.

Concerning this clone: The CDR3 end lies 3 residues beyond the end of the read and is filled in from the germline J gene. This chain uses TRBV20-1 with TRBJ2-7; 7 bases fit TRBD1. The CDR3 runs 13 residues. Germline loops: CDR1 DFQATT, CDR2 SNEGSKA (reference sequence). With V trimmed by 2 bases and J by 2 bases, 3 bases remained unmatched. The CDR3 DNA, read in part, is TGCAGTGCTAGAAGGGACAGCCCCTACGAG. Translating it yields CSARRDSPYE. The complete CDR3 protein is CSARRDSPYEQYF.

As to this clone: The read ends 3 residues early relative to the CDR3; the germline J gene fills the gap. The V and J genes are TRBV5-1 and TRBJ1-6, with TRBD1 matching over 7 bases. CDR3 length: 16 residues. The germline CDR1 and CDR2 sequences are SGHRS and YFSETQ. The V gene end was trimmed by 4 bases and the J gene end by 10 bases; junction bases not matched to a gene: 14. Partial CDR3 DNA: TGCGCCAGCAGCCCGGCCTACGACAGGGAAAGGTCACCC. Translated: CASSPAYDRERSP. From start to end, the CDR3 is CASSPAYDRERSPLHF.

Details on this clone: The read gets to within 3 residues of the CDR3 end, and the germline J gene fills in the rest. The chain carries TRBV11-2 and TRBJ1-6, with D maybe TRBD1 (5 bases). V was clipped by 2 bases and J by 4 bases, with 6 bases between them. Germline CDR1 SGHAT, CDR2 FQNNGV. The CDR3 length is 14 residues. The part of the CDR3 DNA that was read is TGTGCCAGCAGCTTACAGGGATATAATTCACCC. Its translation is CASSLQGYNSP. The entire CDR3 is CASSLQGYNSPLHF.

Details on this clone: The CDR3 is cut off 3 residues early in the read; its end comes from the germline J gene. The rearrangement joins TRBV6-1 to TRBJ1-1, with D maybe TRBD1 (5 bases). V lost 3 bases and J 4 bases, leaving 6 bases between the germline ends. Germline V CDR1 and CDR2: MNHNS, SASEGT. The CDR3 contains 12 residues. The CDR3 reads CASSDQGTEAFF. The sequenced part of the CDR3 DNA is TGTGCCAGCAGTGATCAGGGCACTGAA.

About this clone: The read comes to an end 3 residues before the CDR3 does, leaving the germline J gene to fill in the end. The chain uses TRBV18 and TRBJ1-5, with a weak D call TRBD1 (6 bases). The CDR3 runs 15 residues. The germline V gene has CDR1 KGHSH and CDR2 LQKENI. Deletions cut 4 bases from V and 0 bases from J, with 10 bases between. CDR3 bases read: TGTGCCAGCTCACTACAGGGCGATAGCAATCAGCCC. Its translation is CASSLQGDSNQP. The whole CDR3 reads CASSLQGDSNQPQHF.